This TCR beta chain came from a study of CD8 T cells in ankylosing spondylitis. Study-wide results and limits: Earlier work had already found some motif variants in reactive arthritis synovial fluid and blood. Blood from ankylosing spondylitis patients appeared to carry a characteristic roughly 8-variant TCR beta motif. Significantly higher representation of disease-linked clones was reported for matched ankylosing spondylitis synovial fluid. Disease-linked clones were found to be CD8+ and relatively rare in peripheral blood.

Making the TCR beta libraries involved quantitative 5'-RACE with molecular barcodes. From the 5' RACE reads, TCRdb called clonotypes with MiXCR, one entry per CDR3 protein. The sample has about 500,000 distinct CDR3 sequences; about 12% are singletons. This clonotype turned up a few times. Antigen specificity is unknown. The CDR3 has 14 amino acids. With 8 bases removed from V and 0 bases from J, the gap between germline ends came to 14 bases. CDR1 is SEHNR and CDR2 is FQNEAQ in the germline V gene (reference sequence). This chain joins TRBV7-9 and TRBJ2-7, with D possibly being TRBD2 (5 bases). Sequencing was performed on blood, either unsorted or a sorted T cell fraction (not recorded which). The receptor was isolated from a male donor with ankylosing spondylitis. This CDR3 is CASLRGGSSYEQYF. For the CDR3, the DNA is TGTGCCAGCCTTAGAGGTGGGAGCTCCTACGAGCAGTACTTC. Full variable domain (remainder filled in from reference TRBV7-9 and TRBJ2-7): DTGVSQNPRHKITKRGQNVTFRCDPISEHNRLYWYRQTLGQGPEFLTYFQNEAQLEKSRLLSDRFSAERPKGSFSTLEIQRTEQGDSAMYLCASLRGGSSYEQYFGPGTRLTVT.